Each of the 17 T cell receptor beta chains below was sequenced from the same sample in a study of T cells of healthy individuals. TCRdb itself ran the 5' RACE reads through MiXCR, one entry per CDR3 protein. The table lists over 95,000 distinct CDR3 sequences, under 20% of them singletons. These receptor sequences come from a human donor in good health.

The chain recombines TRBV7-6 with TRBJ2-3; maybe TRBD1 (5 bases). Deletions cut 3 bases from V and 4 bases from J, with 11 bases between. The germline CDR1 and CDR2 sequences are SGHVS and FNYEAQ. The CDR3 has 14 amino acids. Here the CDR3 reads CASSFRGLADTQYF. As DNA, the CDR3 is TGTGCCAGCAGCTTTAGGGGTTTAGCAGATACGCAGTATTTT.

In its sample, this clonotype was seen a few times. The V call is TRBV6-5, the J call TRBJ2-2; 8 bases are shared with TRBD2. The germline V gene encodes CDR1 MNHEY and CDR2 SVGAGI. This CDR3 region has 14 residues. After removal of 7 bases from V and 1 base from J, the junction contained 2 bases not matched to a gene. CDR3 residues: CASIGTRNTGELFF. The DNA for the CDR3 is TGTGCCAGCATCGGGACTAGGAACACCGGGGAGCTGTTTTTT.

This clonotype was seen ten or more times. The V and J genes are TRBV30 and TRBJ2-2; D perhaps matches TRBD2 (5 bases). Trimming removed 4 bases at V and 9 bases at J, with 15 bases between. The CDR3 is 13 residues long. Germline lookup yields CDR1 GTSNPN and CDR2 SVGIG (reference sequence). The CDR3 protein is CAWKGVTKRELFF. The CDR3 DNA sequence: TGTGCCTGGAAGGGAGTGACTAAACGGGAGCTGTTTTTT. The variable domain in full, completed from reference TRBV30 and TRBJ2-2, reads SQTIHQWPATLVQPVGSPLSLECTVEGTSNPNLYWYRQAAGRGLQLLFYSVGIGQISSEVPQNLSASRPQDRQFILSSKKLLLSDSGFYLCAWKGVTKRELFFGEGSRLTVL.

The gene calls are TRBV27 and TRBJ2-3; D call uncertain. This CDR3 is 14 amino acids long. V was clipped by 4 bases and J by 0 bases, with 8 bases between them. CDR1 MNHEY and CDR2 SMNVEV come from the germline V gene (reference sequence). The CDR3 spells CASSSSPSTDTQYF. Written as DNA, the CDR3 is TGTGCCAGCAGTTCCTCACCTAGCACAGATACGCAGTATTTT.

This clonotype was picked up a small number of times. The genes are TRBV7-2 and TRBJ2-1, with D unresolved. Trimming removed 3 bases from V and 1 base from J, with 10 bases in between. The CDR3 contains 15 residues. The germline gives CDR1 SGHTA, CDR2 FQGNSA. This CDR3 reads CASSLRGTSYNEQFF. CDR3 sequence (DNA): TGTGCCAGCAGCTTGCGCGGAACATCCTACAATGAGCAGTTCTTC.

This clonotype was seen repeatedly, ten times or more. The chain uses TRBV2 and TRBJ2-6; D unclear. Germline V gives CDR1 SNHLY, CDR2 FYNNEI. This CDR3 is built from 16 residues. V was pared by 4 bases and J by 0 bases, with 10 bases between. The CDR3 bases are TGTGCCAGCAGTGCTGTACGGTCCTCTGGGGCCAACGTCCTGACTTTC. Its protein is CASSAVRSSGANVLTF.

This clonotype occurred many times. This chain links TRBV27 with TRBJ2-1; maybe TRBD1 (6 bases). CDR3 size: 15 residues. Trimming cost V 6 bases and J 5 bases, with 17 bases left between them. Germline CDR1 MNHEY, CDR2 SMNVEV (reference sequence). This CDR3 reads CASRNKAGAHNEQFF. The CDR3 DNA reads as TGTGCCAGCAGAAACAAGGCAGGGGCCCACAATGAGCAGTTCTTC.

The gene calls are TRBV25-1 and TRBJ1-1, with 7 bases lining up with TRBD1. The length of the CDR3 is 13 residues. Trimming removed 6 bases from V and 5 bases from J; junction bases left unmatched: 6. Germline CDR1 is MGHDK and CDR2 is SYGVNS. The CDR3 region has the DNA TGTGCCAGCAGCCGGGCAGGGGGGACTGAAGCTTTCTTT. It specifies CASSRAGGTEAFF.

CDR3 loop: CASSFERGLSEKLFF. The CDR3 DNA reads TGTGCCAGCAGTTTTGAGAGGGGTCTAAGTGAAAAACTGTTTTTT. The chain links TRBV12-3 or TRBV12-4 to TRBJ1-4, with a weak D call TRBD1 (5 bases). The CDR3 runs to 15 residues. Trimming pared 3 bases from V and 7 bases from J, leaving 15 bases between.

Turning to this clonotype: One end of the junction fails to match germline, which may point to a read error. The chain has TRBV12-3 or TRBV12-4 and TRBJ2-5, with 9 bases lining up with TRBD2. The length of the CDR3 is 15 residues. CDR3 amino acids: CASSPGTSPQGTQYF. CDR3 nucleotides: TGTGCCAGCAGTCCAGGGACTAGCCCTCAAGGGACCCAGTACTTC.

The J gene is TRBJ1-1, the V gene TRBV12-3 or TRBV12-4; TRBD1 matches at 9 bases. There are 14 residues in the CDR3. V was clipped by 6 bases and J by 6 bases; unmatched bases: 8. For the CDR3, the DNA is TGTGCCAGCAGATTGACAGGGGGTTTCGCTGAAGCTTTCTTT. Amino acid sequence: CASRLTGGFAEAFF.

This clonotype was recorded only once. The V and J genes are TRBV7-9 and TRBJ2-1; 7 bases agree with TRBD2. V dropped 7 bases and J dropped 1; count of bases not matched to a gene: 10. The germline V gene encodes CDR1 SEHNR and CDR2 FQNEAQ (reference sequence). This CDR3 spans 16 amino acids. CDR3 amino acids: CASNPNWGGSYNEQFF. In nucleotides, the CDR3 is TGTGCCAGCAACCCCAATTGGGGGGGATCCTACAATGAGCAGTTCTTC.

The chain recombines TRBV27 with TRBJ2-7, with 9 bases lining up with TRBD1. V lost 4 bases, J lost 0 bases, and 4 bases stayed unmatched. Germline-derived CDR1 and CDR2 are MNHEY and SMNVEV (reference sequence). This CDR3 has 15 amino acids. The CDR3 spells CASSSTGGFSYEQYF. The CDR3 bases are TGTGCCAGCAGTTCGACAGGGGGATTCTCCTACGAGCAGTACTTC.

In this sample, this clonotype turned up a few times. CDR3 in amino acids: CSAPGVDTQYF. The DNA of the CDR3 is TGCAGTGCTCCGGGGGTGGATACGCAGTATTTT. The chain has TRBV20-1 and TRBJ2-3; possible D gene TRBD2, 6 bases. Germline V gene sequence: CDR1 DFQATT, CDR2 SNEGSKA (reference sequence). This CDR3 is 11 amino acids long. V gave up 5 bases and J gave up 6 bases, with 9 bases separating them.

This CDR3 reads CASSEPSSDEQFF. In DNA form, the CDR3 reads TGTGCCAGCAGTGAACCTTCCTCCGATGAGCAGTTCTTC. The chain joins TRBV2 to TRBJ2-1; no clear D. There are 13 residues in the CDR3. The germline gives CDR1 SNHLY, CDR2 FYNNEI. V was trimmed by 2 bases and J by 8 bases, leaving 10 bases between them. Full variable domain (remainder filled in from reference TRBV2 and TRBJ2-1): EPEVTQTPSHQVTQMGQEVILRCVPISNHLYFYWYRQILGQKVEFLVSFYNNEISEKSEIFDDQFSVERPDGSNFTLKIRSTKLEDSAMYFCASSEPSSDEQFFGPGTRLTVL.

This clonotype has only a few counts. The chain combines TRBV4-3 with TRBJ2-2; D remains unclear. Germline V gene lookup returns CDR1 LGHNA and CDR2 YSLEER. The CDR3 is 15 residues long. Trimming removed 4 bases from V and 4 bases from J, with 13 bases in between. Written as DNA, the CDR3 is TGCGCCAGCAGCCTCTGGGGTGGCAGCACCGGGGAGCTGTTTTTT. Encoded protein: CASSLWGGSTGELFF.

V is TRBV20-1 and J is TRBJ1-3, with 7 bases lining up with TRBD1. V shed 0 bases, J shed 3 bases, and the junction held 11 bases outside the gene matches. The CDR3 is made up of 17 amino acids. Germline V CDR1 and CDR2: DFQATT, SNEGSKA (reference sequence). The CDR3 sequence is CSARDRRDSFFGNTIYF. CDR3 nucleotide sequence: TGCAGTGCTAGAGATCGGAGGGACAGTTTTTTTGGAAACACCATATATTTT.